This is a list of T cell receptor beta chains from one sample in a study of cytomegalovirus exposure and HLA in healthy donors. Repertoires were generated with immunoSEQ multiplex PCR, while TCRdb's copy carries only in-frame clones and drops some. The sample yields 60,000 to 85,000 clones, roughly two thirds seen once. The specimen sequenced was PBMCs. The receptors shown here come from a man between 60 and 75 years old in good health and CMV-seropositive. Both conserved end residues are part of each CDR3. D genes are given only for firm matches. A clone size is listed for some rows: how often the clone was seen (once, few, many), or a class if it is expanded.

>TRBJ2-3|-|TRBV30|-
CAWSAGTDTQYF
TGTGCCTGGAGTGCTGGCACAGATACGCAGTATTTT
>TRBJ2-5|-|TRBV19|-
CASSIDGTNREGETQYF
TGTGCCAGTAGTATTGATGGTACTAACAGGGAGGGAGAGACCCAGTACTTC
>TRBJ2-1|-|TRBV2|TRBD2
CASRGLAEEQFF
TGTGCCAGCAGGGGACTAGCGGAAGAGCAGTTCTTC
>TRBJ1-6|-|TRBV9|-
CASSVDHSYNSPLHF
TGTGCCAGCAGCGTAGATCACTCCTATAATTCACCCCTCCACTTT
>TRBJ1-1|-|TRBV6-5|-
CASSLNRVLGTEAFF
TGTGCCAGCAGCCTGAACAGGGTCTTGGGCACTGAAGCTTTCTTT
>TRBJ2-3|-|TRBV18|-
CASSRGGFVTDTQYF
TGTGCCAGCTCACGGGGGGGCTTTGTAACAGATACGCAGTATTTT
>TRBJ2-7|-|TRBV5-4|-
CASSLEPLAAYEQYF
TGTGCCAGCAGCTTGGAGCCACTAGCAGCCTACGAGCAGTACTTC
>TRBJ2-2|few|TRBV29-1|-
CSVERTGELFF
TGCAGCGTTGAGAGGACCGGGGAGCTGTTTTTT
>TRBJ2-1|-|TRBV19|TRBD2
CASSSGTSGRGGWQFF
TGTGCCAGTAGTAGTGGCACTAGCGGGAGGGGCGGGTGGCAGTTCTTC
>TRBJ2-7|once|TRBV2|-
CASSGTGTYEQYF
TGTGCCAGCAGTGGAACAGGGACCTACGAGCAGTACTTC
>TRBJ1-2|-|TRBV4-3|-
CASSPAASPAYGYTF
TGCGCCAGCAGCCCAGCGGCATCCCCGGCCTATGGCTACACCTTC
>TRBJ2-3|-|TRBV5-4|TRBD2
CASSSGGALDTQYF
TGTGCCAGCAGCTCCGGGGGGGCCTTGGATACGCAGTATTTT
>TRBJ2-5|-|TRBV4-1|-
CASSRQLVQETQYF
TGCGCCAGCAGCCGACAACTAGTTCAAGAGACCCAGTACTTC
>TRBJ2-1|once|TRBV7-9|TRBD2
CSSSFPGLAGGRAYNEQFF
TGTTCCAGCAGCTTTCCGGGACTAGCGGGAGGCCGAGCCTACAATGAGCAGTTCTTC
>TRBJ2-7|-|TRBV18|TRBD1
CASSPGQGKGEQYF
TGTGCCAGCTCACCGGGACAGGGCAAAGGCGAGCAGTACTTC
>TRBJ1-3|-|TRBV6-5|TRBD1
CASRTTGGSGNTIYF
TGTGCCAGCAGGACCACAGGGGGCTCTGGAAACACCATATATTTT
>TRBJ2-1|-|TRBV2|TRBD1
CASSYTADRTKYNEQFF
TGTGCCAGCAGTTATACTGCGGACAGGACCAAATACAATGAGCAGTTCTTC
>TRBJ2-1|-|TRBV29-1|-
CSVDKQAPYNEQFF
TGCAGCGTTGACAAACAGGCCCCCTACAATGAGCAGTTCTTC
>TRBJ1-2|-|TRBV4-1|TRBD1
CASSSTGVVYGYTF
TGCGCCAGCAGCTCGACAGGGGTAGTCTATGGCTACACCTTC
>TRBJ1-6|-|TRBV27|-
CASSFRDTYNSPLHF
TGTGCCAGCAGTTTCAGGGACACCTATAATTCACCCCTCCACTTT
>TRBJ1-6|-|TRBV5-8|-
CASSQDISLSPLHF
TGCGCCAGCAGCCAAGATATTTCACTATCACCCCTCCACTTT
>TRBJ1-6|-|TRBV2|TRBD1
CASGGQGGSPLHF
TGTGCCAGCGGGGGACAGGGAGGTTCACCCCTCCACTTT
>TRBJ1-3|once|TRBV6-6|TRBD1
CATGTGVGNTIYF
TGTGCCACCGGGACAGGGGTAGGAAACACCATATATTTT
>TRBJ1-6|-|TRBV4-3|-
CASSPDSYNSPLHF
TGCGCCAGCAGCCCAGACTCTTATAATTCACCCCTCCACTTT
>TRBJ2-1|-|TRBV9|TRBD2
CASSEGAWGAGGPVEQFF
TGTGCCAGCAGCGAGGGGGCATGGGGAGCGGGAGGGCCGGTTGAGCAGTTCTTC
>TRBJ1-4|-|TRBV10-3|TRBD1
CAISDPYLTGAATNEKLFF
TGTGCCATCAGTGATCCCTATTTGACAGGGGCGGCAACTAATGAAAAACTGTTTTTC
>TRBJ1-5|few|TRBV6-5|TRBD1
CASSQMTGGQPQHF
TGTGCCAGCAGCCAAATGACAGGGGGACAGCCCCAGCATTTT
>TRBJ1-1|-|TRBV7-9|TRBD1
CASSPPTGWNTEAFF
TGTGCCAGCAGCCCGCCGACAGGGTGGAACACTGAAGCTTTCTTT
>TRBJ1-6|-|TRBV7-8|TRBD1
CASRPPQGEYNSPLHF
TGTGCCAGCAGACCTCCACAGGGGGAGTATAATTCACCCCTCCACTTT
>TRBJ2-7|few|TRBV18|TRBD1
CASSGTGFYEQYF
TGTGCCAGCTCAGGGACAGGGTTCTACGAGCAGTACTTC
>TRBJ1-6|-|TRBV7-9|TRBD1
CASSLETGGRSPLHF
TGTGCCAGCAGCTTAGAGACAGGGGGGAGGTCACCCCTCCACTTT
>TRBJ1-4|-|TRBV19|TRBD1
CATVGTGNEKLFF
TGTGCCACCGTAGGGACAGGGAATGAAAAACTGTTTTTT
>TRBJ2-3|-|TRBV9|TRBD2
CASSVEGLESDTQYF
TGTGCCAGCAGCGTAGAGGGACTAGAGTCTGATACGCAGTATTTT
>TRBJ1-4|-|TRBV28|TRBD1
CASSLGTANEKLFF
TGTGCCAGCAGTTTAGGGACAGCGAATGAAAAACTGTTTTTT
>TRBJ2-7|once|TRBV27|-
CASSLKGSEQYF
TGTGCCAGCAGTTTAAAGGGGTCCGAGCAGTACTTC
>TRBJ2-2|-|TRBV2|TRBD2
CASTSGRVSDGELFF
TGTGCCAGCACTAGCGGGAGGGTTAGTGACGGGGAGCTGTTTTTT
>TRBJ2-7|few|TRBV11-2|TRBD1
CASTGQGASREQYF
TGTGCCAGCACCGGACAGGGGGCGTCACGCGAGCAGTACTTC
>TRBJ1-2|-|TRBV6-5|TRBD1
CASRVSGGDYGYTF
TGTGCCAGCAGAGTATCAGGGGGCGACTATGGCTACACCTTC
>TRBJ2-7|once|TRBV4-1|-
CASSQDSRGYEQYF
TGCGCCAGCAGCCAAGATAGCAGGGGCTACGAGCAGTACTTC
>TRBJ1-3|-|TRBV7-2|-
CASSLAPTGGSGNTIYF
TGTGCCAGCAGCTTAGCGCCGACTGGAGGATCTGGAAACACCATATATTTT
>TRBJ1-6|-|TRBV4-2|-
CASSQDPQGINSPLHF
TGTGCCAGCAGCCAGGACCCACAGGGAATTAATTCACCCCTCCACTTT
>TRBJ1-2|-|TRBV6-6|TRBD1
CASSYGRGNYGYTF
TGTGCCAGCAGTTACGGCAGGGGGAACTATGGCTACACCTTC
>TRBJ2-5|-|TRBV7-2|-
CASSFQKTQYF
TGTGCCAGCAGCTTTCAAAAGACCCAGTACTTC
>TRBJ1-5|few|TRBV29-1|TRBD1
CSVASGTGINQPQHF
TGCAGCGTCGCCTCCGGGACAGGGATCAATCAGCCCCAGCATTTT
>TRBJ2-3|-|TRBV7-9|TRBD2
CASSFSLAGSLTDTQYF
TGTGCCAGCAGCTTTTCGCTAGCGGGAAGCCTCACAGATACGCAGTATTTT
>TRBJ2-7|-|TRBV13|TRBD1
CASSGQGSYEQYF
TGTGCCAGCAGCGGACAGGGTTCCTACGAGCAGTACTTC
>TRBJ1-1|-|TRBV5-1|-
CASSILGGAGAEAFF
TGCGCCAGCAGTATACTCGGGGGCGCGGGGGCTGAAGCTTTCTTT
>TRBJ1-1|once|TRBV12-5|-
CASGLAPNTEAFF
TGTGCTAGTGGTTTGGCTCCGAACACTGAAGCTTTCTTT
>TRBJ2-5|-|TRBV7-6|TRBD1
CASSLFNRGWETQYF
TGTGCCAGCAGCTTGTTCAACAGGGGGTGGGAGACCCAGTACTTC
>TRBJ1-1|-|TRBV28|-
CASSIAGAGTTEAFF
TGTGCCAGCAGTATAGCAGGGGCCGGTACCACTGAAGCTTTCTTT